The rows below give T cell receptor beta chains drawn from one sample of a study of T cells in Graves' hyperthyroidism and ophthalmopathy. One entry per CDR3 protein, called by TCRdb with MiXCR from the multiplex PCR reads. The table records about 500,000 distinct CDR3 sequences, more than 15% of them present only once. The sequenced material came from blood. These receptors were collected from a woman younger than 30 with Graves' ophthalmopathy. Both conserved end residues are part of each CDR3. Fields, in order: J gene, clone size, V gene, CDR3 protein. The size field is filled for only some rows; it gives once, few, many or a size class.

>TRBJ2-1|.|TRBV6-1
CASSQLAGGLHLAEQFF
>TRBJ2-2|.|TRBV7-2
CASSPPSYRGRTGELFF
>TRBJ2-2|.|TRBV29-1
CSVEDRGTGRDTGELFF
>TRBJ1-2|.|TRBV4-2
CASSQPRAYGYTF
>TRBJ1-3|many|TRBV18
CASSPGGSAGNTIYF
>TRBJ2-3|many|TRBV5-1
CASSLVLAGAASTDTQYF
>TRBJ2-4|.|TRBV12-3/TRBV12-4
CASSRGWAGGSGSRAKNIQYF
>TRBJ1-5|.|TRBV6-1
CASREGQNQPQHF
>TRBJ2-7|many|TRBV20-1
CSASYRDSYEQYF
>TRBJ2-5|many|TRBV7-9
CASSSTGSREGQETQYF
>TRBJ2-7|many|TRBV9
CASSPGGRTYEQYF
>TRBJ2-3|many|TRBV6-4
CASSPSAGGTDTQYF
>TRBJ1-1|few|TRBV19
CASNPPGRPEAFF
>TRBJ2-1|.|TRBV14
CASSQLEGSYSEQFF
>TRBJ2-5|.|TRBV7-7
CASSPSGGAKETQYF
>TRBJ2-2|.|TRBV29-1
CSVALMNTGELFF
>TRBJ2-1|.|TRBV4-2
CASSQVGEREKFF
>TRBJ1-3|.|TRBV6-1
CASHSRDRGNTIYF
>TRBJ1-5|many|TRBV11-3
CASSFFRFRNQPQHF
>TRBJ1-2|.|TRBV29-1
CSVVPRNSDYGYTF